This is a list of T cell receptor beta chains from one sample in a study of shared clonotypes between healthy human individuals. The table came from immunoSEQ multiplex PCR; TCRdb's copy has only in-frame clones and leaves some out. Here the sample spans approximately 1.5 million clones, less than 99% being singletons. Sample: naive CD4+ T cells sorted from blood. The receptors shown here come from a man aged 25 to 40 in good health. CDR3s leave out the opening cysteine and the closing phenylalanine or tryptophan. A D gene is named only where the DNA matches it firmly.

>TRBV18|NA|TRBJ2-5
ASSRNPGLQLETQY
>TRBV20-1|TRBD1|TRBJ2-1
SARGNNEQF
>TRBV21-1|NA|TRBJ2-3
ASSKEGPTGGWSDTQY
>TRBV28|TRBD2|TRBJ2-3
ASSSPGLAGGPDTQY
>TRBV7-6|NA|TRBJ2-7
ASSLGSGGTLAYEQY
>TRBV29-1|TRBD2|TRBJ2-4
SVSSGTNNIQY
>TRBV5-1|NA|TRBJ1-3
ASTKGETGNTIY
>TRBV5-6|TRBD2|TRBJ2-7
ASSLGRGLYEQY
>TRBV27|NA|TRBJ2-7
ASSLGHPYEQY
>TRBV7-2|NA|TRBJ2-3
ASSLSVADTQY
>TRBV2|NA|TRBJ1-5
ASTGRFRGQPQH
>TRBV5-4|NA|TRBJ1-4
ASGALDGDEKLF
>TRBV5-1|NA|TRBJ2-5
ASSLSPQETQY
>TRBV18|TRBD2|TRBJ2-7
ASSHQGRGRATYEQY
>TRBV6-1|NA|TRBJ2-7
ASSWVRGAYEQY
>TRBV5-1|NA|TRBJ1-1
ASSLAAGTEAF
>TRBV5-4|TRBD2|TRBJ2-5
ASSLMREGGETQY
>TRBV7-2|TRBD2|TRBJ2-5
ASSPTSASFGTQY
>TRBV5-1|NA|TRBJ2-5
ASSLVAGKAESTQY
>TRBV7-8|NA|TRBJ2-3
ASSPSSPFTSSGTDTQY
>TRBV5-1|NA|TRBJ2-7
ASSQTAGTLSYEQY
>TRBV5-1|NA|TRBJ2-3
ASSYGVDRITLDTQY
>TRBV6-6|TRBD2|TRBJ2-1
ASSYSRLAGNEQF
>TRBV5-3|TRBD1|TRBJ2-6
ARSPHRGPSGANVLT
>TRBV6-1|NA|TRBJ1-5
ASSVGVGGSLSNQPQH
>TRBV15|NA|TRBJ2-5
ATSRDFVTQY
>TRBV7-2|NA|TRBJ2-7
ASSSQLVVYEQY